This T cell receptor (beta chain) was identified during a study of T cell repertoires in cytomegalovirus infection. Study overall: Evidence of both CMV infection and a matching HLA type came from public TCR beta signatures.

Overall study results and limits: The ex vivo response was dominated by HLA-C-restricted CMV-specific TCR beta clonotypes. Summed frequency of public TCR beta families distinguished CMV carriers with the relevant HLA.

MiXCR, applied by TCRdb to the reads, yields one record per CDR3 protein. The sample consists of some 680,000 distinct CDR3 sequences, 35% to 45% of them appearing once. A few counts support this clonotype. The antigen is undetermined. The CDR3 has 15 amino acids. Trimming pared 1 base from V and 3 bases from J, leaving 12 bases between. Germline V lookup: CDR1 SGHVS, CDR2 FQNEAQ. Sample: PBMCs. The chain carries TRBV7-8 and TRBJ1-2, with D unresolved. This receptor was obtained from a human donor in good health (CMV status not recorded). Some clones in this sample may be carry-over from other donors' samples. CDR3 protein: CASSLVEGGYYGYTF. As DNA, the CDR3 is TGTGCCAGCAGCTTAGTTGAGGGAGGCTACTATGGCTACACCTTC.